This paragraph reports one TCR beta chain. The data were taken from a study of blood T cell repertoires in COVID-19. Overall study context: Acute and convalescent COVID-19 specimens originated in the United States, Italy and Spain.

The V gene's germline CDR1 is SGDLS and CDR2 YYNGEE. V shed 0 bases and J shed 5 bases, with 11 bases lying between them. This CDR3 region has 15 residues. Here immunoSEQ multiplex PCR was the method, and the copy in TCRdb shows in-frame clones only, minus some. The data show around 440,000 clones, about nine tenths seen once. The clonotype comes from a woman aged 45-65 years with COVID-19, enrolled during active disease. Sequencing input: peripheral blood. This chain links TRBV9 with TRBJ2-2; D call uncertain. The CDR3 DNA sequence: TGTGCCAGCAGCGTAGGAGGATGGAAGACCGGGGAGCTGTTTTTT. Residues: CASSVGGWKTGELFF.